This T cell receptor beta chain originates from a study of shared clonotypes between healthy human individuals. The CDR3 length is 15 residues. J gave up 2 bases and V 4 bases, and 4 bases lay outside the gene matches. Germline assignment: CDR1 KGHSH and CDR2 LQKENI. Produced via immunoSEQ multiplex PCR; TCRdb's table is partial and in-frame only. The sample yields around 2.5 million clones, approximately 94% seen once. Source material: naive CD4+ T cells from PBMCs. Subset noted: CD45RA+ positively selected. The rearrangement joins TRBV18 to TRBJ2-3, with 9 bases identical to TRBD2. The source of this sequence is a man between 18 and 29 years old in good health. Some clones in this sample may be carry-over from other donors' samples. CDR3 coding DNA: TGTGCCAGCTCACAGCGACTAGCGGACACAGATACGCAGTATTTT. This codes for CASSQRLADTDTQYF.